This is a list of T cell receptor beta chains from one sample in a study of identical twins. Each CDR3 protein is one row after TCRdb ran MiXCR on the 5' RACE reads. Among nearly 900,000 distinct CDR3 sequences, roughly an eighth were seen once, and the ten largest hold 1.5% to 2%. These data were also filed under a second study, of yellow fever vaccine responses in identical twins.

Input material: PBMCs. These receptor sequences come from a woman aged 18 to 35 in good health. Both conserved end residues are part of each CDR3. D genes are given only for firm matches. The listing skips clone size in some rows; elsewhere it reads once, few, many or a size class.

>.|.|TRBV20-1|TRBJ1-5
TGCAGTGCTAGTCTTACGGGGTTTAATCAGCCCCAGCATTTT
CSASLTGFNQPQHF
>.|.|TRBV12-3/TRBV12-4|TRBJ1-1
TGTGCCAGCAGCCCTTCTTGGGGGGCGGCTGAAGCTTTCTTT
CASSPSWGAAEAFF
>.|.|TRBV7-6|TRBJ2-5
TGTGCCAGCAGCTCGCGGCCTGGGACCCAGTACTTC
CASSSRPGTQYF
>.|.|TRBV6-2/TRBV6-3|TRBJ2-7
TGTGCCAGCAGCCCGGACTCCCCGTGGCAGTACTTC
CASSPDSPWQYF
>.|.|TRBV12-3/TRBV12-4|TRBJ1-2
TGTGCCAGCAGGCCGGGCGGGGGGCGTTACTATGGCTACACCTTC
CASRPGGGRYYGYTF
>.|TRBD2|TRBV11-2|TRBJ2-2
TGTGCCAGCAGCTTAGAGATGAGCGGGAGTCGGACCGGGGAGCTGTTTTTT
CASSLEMSGSRTGELFF
>.|TRBD1|TRBV2|TRBJ1-3
TGTGCCAGCAGTATCGACAGGGGGTCCCTCTCTGGAAACACCATATATTTT
CASSIDRGSLSGNTIYF
>few|.|TRBV9|TRBJ2-7
TGTGCCAGCAGCGTAGACGGGGCCTCCTACGAGCAGTACTTC
CASSVDGASYEQYF
>few|.|TRBV7-9|TRBJ2-2
TGTGCCAGCAGCCAGGGCTGGGTCGCGAACACCGGGGAGCTGTTTTTT
CASSQGWVANTGELFF
>.|.|TRBV3-1|TRBJ2-1
TGTGCCAGCAGCCACCCCCTCCTAGGCCAGTTCTTC
CASSHPLLGQFF
>.|.|TRBV29-1|TRBJ1-1
TGCAGCGCCGGCCGAAGAAACACTGAAGCTTTCTTT
CSAGRRNTEAFF
>few|.|TRBV2|TRBJ2-5
TGTGCCAGCAGTGGTTTTGGGCAGGCGCACGAGACCCAGTACTTC
CASSGFGQAHETQYF
>many|TRBD1|TRBV29-1|TRBJ1-2
TGCAGCGTTGAAAAGGTGCAGGGGGACTATGGCTACACCTTC
CSVEKVQGDYGYTF
>.|.|TRBV12-3/TRBV12-4|TRBJ2-7
TGTGCCAGCAGTTTAGCGAAGGACTCCTACGAGCAGTACTTC
CASSLAKDSYEQYF
>once|.|TRBV12-3/TRBV12-4|TRBJ2-1
TGTGCCAGCAGTTTCGCGGCCGGGGAGCAGTTCTTC
CASSFAAGEQFF
>few|.|TRBV10-3|TRBJ2-2
TGTGCCATCAGTGAGGACACGGAGGATAGGGGGGCCGGGGAGCTGTTTTTT
CAISEDTEDRGAGELFF
>.|TRBD2|TRBV19|TRBJ2-3
TGTGCCAGTACGGGAGGGCCGGTCCCAGATACGCAGTATTTT
CASTGGPVPDTQYF